This T cell receptor beta chain came from a study of OX40 agonist ivuxolimab in advanced cancers. Regarding the study as a whole: Mean expanded clone counts were higher in CD8+ than CD4+ T cells. Within 6 weeks, CD4+ and CD8+ blood T cells expanded clonally at 0.1 to 3.0 mg/kg. The investigators did not determine what antigen specificity the expanded peripheral T cells had. Part of the nonresponder group also had normalized T-cell clonal expansion that was low.

Sequencing used immunoSEQ multiplex PCR; TCRdb keeps in-frame clones, though not all of them. The table records roughly 100,000 clones, around 90% of them present only once. Comment on this clone: What it binds is unknown.

The V segment lost 4 bases and the J segment 4 bases; nucleotides outside the gene matches: 2. Germline CDR1 is SGHRS and CDR2 is YFSETQ. This CDR3 spans 14 amino acids. The material sequenced was CD4+ or CD8+ T cells sorted from blood, taken in a trial of the OX40 agonist ivuxolimab. The chain recombines TRBV5-1 with TRBJ1-4; the match to TRBD1 covers 9 bases. The receptor was derived from an adult with an advanced solid tumor such as melanoma, head and neck, liver or kidney cancer. The CDR3 coding sequence is TGCGCCAGCAGCCGGGACAGGGTTAATGAAAAACTGTTTTTT. It specifies CASSRDRVNEKLFF.